This T cell receptor (beta chain) was identified in a study of tumor and adjacent non-tumor tissue in lung cancer. Study-level information: Histology: 11 to 13 adenocarcinoma, a couple of squamous cell carcinoma, 1 small cell lung cancer. Around 4.2 million productive TCRbeta reads were obtained per sample on average.

The CDR3 extends over 14 amino acids. Germline CDR1 LGHNT, CDR2 FRNRAP. V was clipped by 6 bases and J by 9 bases; unmatched bases: 5. Three rounds of nested PCR, following a modified ARM-PCR protocol, produced the TCRbeta library. TCRdb redid the calling of the multiplex PCR reads with MiXCR, one entry per CDR3 protein. The sample holds roughly 43,000 distinct CDR3 sequences, about three fifths seen once. The table lists this clonotype with many counts. RNA was extracted from bulk tissue without any cell sorting. The normal lung tissue was taken more than 3 cm from the tumor edge. Chemotherapy-naive patients with new lung cancer underwent thoracic surgery in China, August–November 2014.

The specimen sequenced was distant non-tumor lung tissue. The clonotype was recovered from a man in his forties or fifties with non-small cell lung cancer. This chain joins TRBV12-5 and TRBJ2-1; 13 nucleotides line up with TRBD2. The CDR3 region has the DNA TGTGCTAGTGGAACTAGCGGGAGGGCCAGTGAGCAGTTCTTC. This sequence encodes CASGTSGRASEQFF.